The source of this T cell receptor beta chain is a study of Tregs in tolerant kidney transplant recipients. To note about this clone: Its cognate antigen is unknown.

V lost 2 bases, J lost 2 bases, and 8 bases stayed unmatched. The CDR3 has 16 amino acids. Germline-derived CDR1 and CDR2 are SGDLS and YYNGEE. The table came from immunoSEQ multiplex PCR; TCRdb's copy has only in-frame clones and leaves some out. The data contain over 85,000 clones, 93% of them singletons. Points from the study as a whole: Antigen-driven expansion was suggested because donor-specific Tregs expanded more than all Tregs in tolerant patients.

CD4+CD25+CD127- Tregs, CD4+CD25- non-Tregs, CD4 and CD8 cells were sorted. Here the sequenced sample was CD4+ T cells from blood, taken before the transplant. V gene TRBV9 combines with J gene TRBJ2-7; 9 bases are shared with TRBD2. This receptor was identified in a human donor who received a combined kidney and bone marrow transplant. CDR3 sequence (DNA): TGTGCCAGCAGCGTCCTCCCTAGCGGGACAACCTACGAGCAGTACTTC. It translates to CASSVLPSGTTYEQYF.